This TCR beta chain is from a study of cytomegalovirus exposure and HLA in healthy donors. About the research overall: Researchers found that about 84% of 350 to 500 genotyped donors fell within the Caucasian-associated ancestry cluster. Study results and limitations: The study dropped some indistinguishable V segments, TRBV6-2 and TRBV6-3 among them.

Points on this clone: Its antigen remains unknown.

The V gene lost 8 bases and the J gene lost 1 base, with 17 bases spanning the gap. CDR1 is ENHRY and CDR2 is SYGVKD in the germline V gene. This CDR3 has 15 amino acids. Both 60 Vbeta primers and 13 Jbeta primers went into the PCR. Profiled with immunoSEQ multiplex PCR; TCRdb holds only in-frame clones, not every one. This table holds 150,000 to 200,000 clones, roughly 13% found once. The source material was PBMCs. The sequence derives from a man aged 45-65 years in good health and CMV-seropositive. The chain combines TRBV10-3 with TRBJ1-1; possibly TRBD1 for D (6 bases). The CDR3 here is CAIAPAGVGNTEAFF. The CDR3 DNA follows: TGTGCCATCGCTCCGGCAGGGGTTGGGAACACTGAAGCTTTCTTT.